These 26 T cell receptor beta chains were sequenced from one sample in a study of monozygotic twins with inflammatory bowel disease. With the 5' RACE reads reprocessed, TCRdb shows one record per CDR3 protein and no DNA. The sample data list 300,000 to 400,000 distinct CDR3 sequences. Sequencing was done on a sample of blood. These receptors were collected from a human donor with ulcerative colitis or Crohn's disease, or a healthy co-twin of an affected twin (not recorded which).

The CDR3 is CASSFLGRGRGSGEQYF. V and J are TRBV7-6 and TRBJ2-7; without DNA, the TCRdb call of TRBD1 cannot be checked. Germline V lookup: CDR1 SGHVS, CDR2 FNYEAQ. The CDR3 runs to 17 residues.

The genes are TRBV4-2 and TRBJ1-5; the D call from TCRdb, TRBD1, cannot be confirmed without DNA. Germline V gene lookup returns CDR1 LGHNA and CDR2 YNFKEQ. This CDR3 region has 15 residues. CDR3 protein: CASSQGGTENQPQHF.

This chain uses TRBV18 with TRBJ2-2; TCRdb returns TRBD1, unconfirmable since there is no DNA. Germline values: CDR1 KGHSH, CDR2 LQKENI. The CDR3 consists of 14 residues. CDR3 in amino acids: CASSPQGNTGELFF.

The chain couples TRBV5-1 to TRBJ1-2. There are 11 residues in the CDR3. Germline CDR1 reads SGHRS; CDR2 reads YFSETQ. CDR3 residues: CASSETAGYTF. Supplemented by reference TRBV5-1 and TRBJ1-2, the full variable domain reads KAGVTQTPRYLIKTRGQQVTLSCSPISGHRSVSWYQQTPGQGLQFLFEYFSETQRNKGNFPGRFSGRQFSNSRSEMNVSTLELGDSALYLCASSETAGYTFGSGTRLTVV.

The chain links TRBV4-1 to TRBJ2-7. The CDR3 is 12 residues long. CDR1 and CDR2 (germline): MGHRA, YSYEKL. The CDR3 loop is CASSHISYEQYF.

CDR3: CASSPWTSGYEQYF. V gene TRBV7-9 combines with J gene TRBJ2-7; TCRdb gives TRBD2 as the D gene, but with no DNA this cannot be confirmed. CDR1 and CDR2 from the germline V gene are SEHNR and FQNEAQ (reference sequence). CDR3 length: 14 residues.

The rearrangement joins TRBV19 to TRBJ2-1; TCRdb returns TRBD2, unconfirmable since there is no DNA. In germline, CDR1 is LNHDA, CDR2 SQIVND (reference sequence). This CDR3 is 15 amino acids long. CDR3 in amino acids: CASTRTSGLVNEQFF.

This chain joins TRBV5-1 and TRBJ1-4. This CDR3 region has 17 residues. Germline CDR1 and CDR2: SGHRS and YFSETQ. The CDR3 spells CASSLESGTATNEKLFF.

V is TRBV19 and J is TRBJ2-1; without DNA, the TCRdb call of TRBD2 cannot be checked. Germline CDR1 is LNHDA and CDR2 is SQIVND (reference sequence). This CDR3 comprises 14 residues. CDR3 sequence reads: CASSIVLEGNEQFF.

The rearrangement uses TRBV5-1 and TRBJ2-2; TCRdb proposes TRBD1, but this gene call is untestable without DNA. This CDR3 is 16 amino acids long. Per germline, CDR1 SGHRS and CDR2 YFSETQ. The CDR3 region is CASSFKGALRTGELFF.

V is TRBV4-2 and J is TRBJ1-1; the TRBD1 assignment by TCRdb is unverifiable without DNA. CDR1 and CDR2 from the germline V gene are LGHNA and YNFKEQ. This CDR3 has 15 amino acids. CDR3 amino acids: CASSQRDRGLTEAFF.

This sequence joins TRBV12-3 or TRBV12-4 and TRBJ2-7; checking the TCRdb D call of TRBD2 is not possible without DNA. The CDR3 length is 18 residues. CDR3 in amino acids: CASRGLAGPSSPRYEQYF.

The V and J genes are TRBV4-3 and TRBJ1-1; no DNA is available, so the TRBD1 call from TCRdb remains unchecked. CDR3 size: 15 residues. Germline V CDR1 and CDR2: LGHNA, YSLEER. The CDR3 spells CASSQVGYRGTEAFF.

V is TRBV6-1 and J is TRBJ2-7; as DNA is missing, the TRBD1 call by TCRdb cannot be tested. The CDR3 has 14 residues. Germline CDR1 MNHNS, CDR2 SASEGT. CDR3 region: CASTAGTGAREQYF.

The rearrangement joins TRBV27 to TRBJ2-3; TCRdb's D call, TRBD2, is unchecked because there is no DNA. The germline V gene has CDR1 MNHEY and CDR2 SMNVEV (reference sequence). This CDR3 has 17 amino acids. The CDR3 here is CASSHPSTSGGADTQYF.

The CDR3 region is CASSLSADPNTEAFF. The chain recombines TRBV27 with TRBJ1-1. Germline V lookup: CDR1 MNHEY, CDR2 SMNVEV (reference sequence). The CDR3 is 15 residues long.

The J gene is TRBJ1-1, the V gene TRBV12-3 or TRBV12-4; lacking DNA, the TRBD1 call made by TCRdb goes unchecked. The CDR3 is 15 amino acids. CDR3 loop: CATEDRGQGNTEAFF.

The chain links TRBV3-1 to TRBJ1-5; TCRdb's D call of TRBD1 is untestable without DNA. The CDR3 runs to 14 residues. CDR1 LGHDT and CDR2 YNNKEL come from the germline V gene (reference sequence). The CDR3 here is CASSFRQGGQPQHF.

The chain is built from TRBV7-2 and TRBJ1-5. Per germline, CDR1 SGHTA and CDR2 FQGNSA. The length of the CDR3 is 16 residues. CDR3 loop: CASSLGRSGSNQPQHF.

V gene TRBV5-6 combines with J gene TRBJ2-5; the D gene TCRdb calls, TRBD1, cannot be checked with no DNA. CDR1 SGHDT and CDR2 YYEEEE come from the germline V gene. The CDR3 has 14 residues. The CDR3 sequence is CASSTGQGMETQYF.

CDR3 residues: CASSSPPDSYYEQYF. This chain links TRBV7-8 with TRBJ2-7; TCRdb's D call of TRBD1 is untestable without DNA. There are 15 residues in the CDR3. The germline V gene has CDR1 SGHVS and CDR2 FQNEAQ.

V usage is TRBV6-2 or TRBV6-3 and J usage is TRBJ2-6; TCRdb returns TRBD1, unconfirmable since there is no DNA. Germline loops: CDR1 MNHEY, CDR2 SVGEGT. This CDR3 is 15 amino acids long. This chain's CDR3 is CASRKTASGANVLTF.

The chain recombines TRBV5-4 with TRBJ1-1. Per germline, CDR1 SGHNT and CDR2 YYREEE (reference sequence). The CDR3 loop spans 14 amino acids. This CDR3 is CASSLDLANTEAFF. Full variable domain (rest looked up from reference TRBV5-4 and TRBJ1-1): ETGVTQSPTHLIKTRGQQVTLRCSSQSGHNTVSWYQQALGQGPQFIFQYYREEENGRGNFPPRFSGLQFPNYSSELNVNALELDDSALYLCASSLDLANTEAFFGQGTRLTVV.

This chain connects TRBV29-1 to TRBJ2-2; the TRBD1 assignment by TCRdb is unverifiable without DNA. This CDR3 region has 13 residues. Germline loops: CDR1 SQVTM, CDR2 ANQGSEA. The chain's CDR3 is CSFAKQGYGELFF.

The rearrangement uses TRBV5-5 and TRBJ1-2; as DNA is missing, the TRBD1 call by TCRdb cannot be tested. The CDR3 has 16 residues. CDR1 SGHKS and CDR2 YYEKEE come from the germline V gene (reference sequence). CDR3 sequence reads: CASSVGPGTGMYGYTF.

The V call is TRBV10-3, the J call TRBJ2-1; TCRdb designates TRBD1, a call that cannot be tested without DNA. This CDR3 spans 16 amino acids. The germline CDR1 and CDR2 sequences are ENHRY and SYGVKD. CDR3 in amino acids: CAINRLGRGPYNEQFF.